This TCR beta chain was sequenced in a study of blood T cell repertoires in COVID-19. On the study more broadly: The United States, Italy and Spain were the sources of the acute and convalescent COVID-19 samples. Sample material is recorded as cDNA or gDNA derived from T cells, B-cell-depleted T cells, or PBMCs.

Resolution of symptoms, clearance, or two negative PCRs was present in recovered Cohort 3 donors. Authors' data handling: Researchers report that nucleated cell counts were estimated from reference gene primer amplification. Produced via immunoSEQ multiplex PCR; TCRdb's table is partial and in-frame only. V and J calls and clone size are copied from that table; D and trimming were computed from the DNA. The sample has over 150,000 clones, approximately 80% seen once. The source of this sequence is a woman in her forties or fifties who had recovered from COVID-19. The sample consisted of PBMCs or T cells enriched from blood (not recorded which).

CDR3 DNA: TGTGCCAGCACCAATTCCAGGGGGCTAGAGACCCAGTACTTC. Translated, it gives CASTNSRGLETQYF. The chain combines TRBV7-9 with TRBJ2-5; 8 bases align to TRBD1. Germline V gives CDR1 SEHNR, CDR2 FQNEAQ (reference sequence). The J segment lost 4 bases and the V segment lost 7 bases, leaving 8 bases of the junction unmatched. The CDR3 runs 14 residues.